One and the same sample provided the 10 T cell receptor beta chains below, sequenced in a study of shared clonotypes between healthy human individuals. TCRdb keeps only in-frame clones here, not all; method: immunoSEQ multiplex PCR. Here the sample spans some 580,000 clones, about 96% being singletons. Input material: naive CD4+ T cells sorted from blood. Subset of the sample: CD45RA+ positively selected. Receptor source: a woman in her thirties in good health.

This chain joins TRBV6-5 and TRBJ2-2; the match to TRBD2 covers 8 bases. J was trimmed by 7 bases and V by 2 bases; bases with no gene match: 6. The CDR3 totals 15 residues. Germline loops: CDR1 MNHEY, CDR2 SVGAGI. The CDR3 DNA reads as TGTGCCAGCAGTTACACTAGCGGAGCTATCGGGGAGCTGTTTTTT. It codes for CASSYTSGAIGELFF.

This rearrangement joins TRBV11-2 to TRBJ2-2; 10 bases agree with TRBD2. There are 16 residues in the CDR3. The germline V gene has CDR1 SGHAT and CDR2 FQNNGV. After removal of 5 bases from V and 7 bases from J, the junction contained 10 bases not matched to a gene. CDR3 amino acids: CASSPALAGVGGELFF. DNA for the CDR3: TGTGCCAGCAGCCCTGCGCTAGCGGGAGTGGGCGGGGAGCTGTTTTTT. Together with reference TRBV11-2 and TRBJ2-2, the CDR3 gives the full variable domain: EAGVAQSPRYKIIEKRQSVAFWCNPISGHATLYWYQQILGQGPKLLIQFQNNGVVDDSQLPKDRFSAERLKGVDSTLKIQPAKLEDSAVYLCASSPALAGVGGELFFGEGSRLTVL.

The chain carries TRBV2 and TRBJ1-1; D remains ambiguous. The germline gives CDR1 SNHLY, CDR2 FYNNEI. This CDR3 contains 13 residues. Trimming removed 4 bases from V and 1 base from J, with 7 bases in between. The CDR3 coding sequence is TGTGCCAGCAGTGCGCACAAGAACACTGAAGCTTTCTTT. Amino acid sequence: CASSAHKNTEAFF.

The chain uses TRBV30 and TRBJ1-4; D unclear. The length of the CDR3 is 14 residues. Per germline, CDR1 GTSNPN and CDR2 SVGIG (reference sequence). The germline V and J ends were trimmed by 0 bases and 7 bases, with 12 bases remaining between them. CDR3 region: CAWSVHGLREKLFF. CDR3 DNA sequence: TGTGCCTGGAGTGTACACGGGTTACGTGAAAAACTGTTTTTT. The full variable domain, its missing parts supplied by reference TRBV30 and TRBJ1-4, is SQTIHQWPATLVQPVGSPLSLECTVEGTSNPNLYWYRQAAGRGLQLLFYSVGIGQISSEVPQNLSASRPQDRQFILSSKKLLLSDSGFYLCAWSVHGLREKLFFGSGTQLSVL.

The chain carries TRBV5-1 and TRBJ2-1, with D perhaps TRBD2 (6 bases). Germline-derived CDR1 and CDR2 are SGHRS and YFSETQ. The CDR3 runs 15 residues. Trimming removed 0 bases from V and 6 bases from J, with 13 bases in between. CDR3 in amino acids: CASSLAAGTGNEQFF. CDR3 sequence (DNA): TGCGCCAGCAGCTTGGCTGCGGGAACAGGCAATGAGCAGTTCTTC.

The chain carries TRBV9 and TRBJ2-5; TRBD2 agrees at 7 bases. The V segment lost 0 bases and the J segment 4 bases; nucleotides outside the gene matches: 12. Germline values: CDR1 SGDLS, CDR2 YYNGEE. The CDR3 totals 17 residues. DNA for the CDR3: TGTGCCAGCAGCGTAGGGGTGGGAGGGGCCAGTGGAGAGACCCAGTACTTC. As protein: CASSVGVGGASGETQYF.

This chain uses TRBV2 with TRBJ2-2; 9 nucleotides align to TRBD2. Germline V CDR1 and CDR2: SNHLY, FYNNEI. Trimming cost V 5 bases and J 6 bases; bases outside gene matches: 4. CDR3 length equals 14 residues. The CDR3 loop reads CASSRAGGAGELFF. For the CDR3, the DNA is TGTGCCAGCAGTAGAGCGGGAGGAGCCGGGGAGCTGTTTTTT.

J is TRBJ1-2 and V is TRBV28, with a possible D match to TRBD1 (6 bases). Germline V gene sequence: CDR1 MDHEN, CDR2 SYDVKM. The CDR3 spans 12 residues. V gave up 8 bases and J gave up 8 bases, with 15 bases separating them. The CDR3: CASRITGAGYTF. The CDR3 bases are TGTGCCAGCCGGATTACGGGGGCGGGCTACACCTTC.

This rearrangement joins TRBV19 to TRBJ1-1; D remains ambiguous. From germline, CDR1 is LNHDA and CDR2 SQIVND (reference sequence). Between the trimmed V and J ends, which lost 3 bases and 6 bases, there was a span of 14 bases. The CDR3 totals 14 residues. The CDR3 protein is CASSIRGGGAEAFF. CDR3 sequence (DNA): TGTGCCAGTAGTATCCGCGGCGGCGGGGCTGAAGCTTTCTTT. Variable domain in full (rest from reference TRBV19 and TRBJ1-1): DGGITQSPKYLFRKEGQNVTLSCEQNLNHDAMYWYRQDPGQGLRLIYYSQIVNDFQKGDIAEGYSVSREKKESFPLTVTSAQKNPTAFYLCASSIRGGGAEAFFGQGTRLTVV.

The rearrangement joins TRBV5-6 to TRBJ1-1, with unresolved D. Trimming removed 2 bases from V and 6 bases from J, with 8 bases in between. CDR1 is SGHDT, CDR2 YYEEEE, per germline. This CDR3 has 12 amino acids. The CDR3 sequence is CASSFWASEAFF. For the CDR3, the DNA is TGTGCCAGCAGCTTCTGGGCGTCTGAAGCTTTCTTT.